This is a list of T cell receptor beta chains from one sample in a study of blood T cell repertoires in COVID-19. Assay used: immunoSEQ multiplex PCR; TCRdb lists only in-frame clones, some missing. Among 410,000 or so clones listed, 89% were seen once. Specimen: peripheral blood. These receptors came from a woman between 40 and 50 years old with COVID-19, enrolled during active disease. Both conserved end residues are part of each CDR3. Each record gives: CDR3 DNA, CDR3 protein, J gene, clone size, D gene, V gene, CDR3 length. A D gene is named only where the DNA matches it firmly. Only part of the rows carry a size: once, few, many, or a class if the clone is expanded.

cdr3_nt: TGTGCCATCAGGCCTAGCGGGAGATCGGGGAATGAGCAGTTCTTC; cdr3_aa: CAIRPSGRSGNEQFF; j_call: TRBJ2-1; clone_size: NA; d_call: TRBD2; v_call: TRBV10-3; cdr3_length: 15
cdr3_nt: TGTGCCAGTAGTCCGACAGGTAACAGAGGTCAGCCCCAGCATTTT; cdr3_aa: CASSPTGNRGQPQHF; j_call: TRBJ1-5; clone_size: NA; d_call: NA; v_call: TRBV19; cdr3_length: 15
cdr3_nt: TGCGCCAGCAGCTTGGGGCTAGCGGTAATCGGAGAGACCCAGTACTTC; cdr3_aa: CASSLGLAVIGETQYF; j_call: TRBJ2-5; clone_size: NA; d_call: TRBD2; v_call: TRBV5-1; cdr3_length: 16
cdr3_nt: TGTGCCAGCAGCTTACGGCAGGGCCCTGAAGCTTTCTTT; cdr3_aa: CASSLRQGPEAFF; j_call: TRBJ1-1; clone_size: NA; d_call: NA; v_call: TRBV7-8; cdr3_length: 13
cdr3_nt: TGTGCCAGCAGCCCCCCGACAGGGCTTTCCTACAATGAGCAGTTCTTC; cdr3_aa: CASSPPTGLSYNEQFF; j_call: TRBJ2-1; clone_size: NA; d_call: TRBD1; v_call: TRBV7-9; cdr3_length: 16
cdr3_nt: TGTGCCAGCAGCTTAATGGGACTAGGGGCAGATACGCAGTATTTT; cdr3_aa: CASSLMGLGADTQYF; j_call: TRBJ2-3; clone_size: NA; d_call: TRBD2; v_call: TRBV7-3; cdr3_length: 15
cdr3_nt: TGTGCCAGCAGCTTATACAGCCACACTGAAGCTTTCTTT; cdr3_aa: CASSLYSHTEAFF; j_call: TRBJ1-1; clone_size: NA; d_call: NA; v_call: TRBV7-3; cdr3_length: 13
cdr3_nt: TGTGCCAGCAGTCATAAGGCGGGGTCCGGGGAGCAGTACTTC; cdr3_aa: CASSHKAGSGEQYF; j_call: TRBJ2-7; clone_size: NA; d_call: NA; v_call: TRBV6-5; cdr3_length: 14
cdr3_nt: TGTGCCAGCAGCTTTGGACAGGGACAGAATCAGCCCCAGCATTTT; cdr3_aa: CASSFGQGQNQPQHF; j_call: TRBJ1-5; clone_size: NA; d_call: TRBD1; v_call: TRBV7-2; cdr3_length: 15
cdr3_nt: TGTGCCAGCAGTGAAAGTATCGGACAGGGAGGCAATCAGCCCCAGCATTTT; cdr3_aa: CASSESIGQGGNQPQHF; j_call: TRBJ1-5; clone_size: NA; d_call: TRBD1; v_call: TRBV6-1; cdr3_length: 17
cdr3_nt: TGTGCCACCAGTGACTCTCGACAGGGGAACCAGCCCCAGCATTTT; cdr3_aa: CATSDSRQGNQPQHF; j_call: TRBJ1-5; clone_size: NA; d_call: TRBD1; v_call: TRBV24-1; cdr3_length: 15
cdr3_nt: TGTGCCAGTAGTGGGGGGGATGAGCAGTTCTTC; cdr3_aa: CASSGGDEQFF; j_call: TRBJ2-1; clone_size: NA; d_call: TRBD2; v_call: TRBV19; cdr3_length: 11
cdr3_nt: TGTGCCAGCAGGGACAGTCTCTATGGCTACACCTTC; cdr3_aa: CASRDSLYGYTF; j_call: TRBJ1-2; clone_size: NA; d_call: NA; v_call: TRBV25-1; cdr3_length: 12
cdr3_nt: TGTGCCAGCAGTTTGAGGGGGCAGCCCCAGCATTTT; cdr3_aa: CASSLRGQPQHF; j_call: TRBJ1-5; clone_size: once; d_call: NA; v_call: TRBV28; cdr3_length: 12
cdr3_nt: TGCGCCAGCAGCCAAGAACAGAGGGGAGGCACTGAAGCTTTCTTT; cdr3_aa: CASSQEQRGGTEAFF; j_call: TRBJ1-1; clone_size: NA; d_call: NA; v_call: TRBV4-1; cdr3_length: 15
cdr3_nt: TGCGCCAGCAGCCTACTTGTGGGACAACGATCCGGGGAGCTGTTTTTT; cdr3_aa: CASSLLVGQRSGELFF; j_call: TRBJ2-2; clone_size: NA; d_call: NA; v_call: TRBV4-1; cdr3_length: 16
cdr3_nt: TGTGCCAGCAGCCCTCGGGACAGTCTATACGAGCAGTACTTC; cdr3_aa: CASSPRDSLYEQYF; j_call: TRBJ2-7; clone_size: NA; d_call: TRBD1; v_call: TRBV9; cdr3_length: 14
cdr3_nt: TGTGCCAGCACCGGGAAGGGGGAGTTCTATGGCTACACCTTC; cdr3_aa: CASTGKGEFYGYTF; j_call: TRBJ1-2; clone_size: NA; d_call: NA; v_call: TRBV9; cdr3_length: 14
cdr3_nt: TGTGCCAGCTCACCACCTCTTGGACTAGCGGGGGGGAACACCGGGGAGCTGTTTTTT; cdr3_aa: CASSPPLGLAGGNTGELFF; j_call: TRBJ2-2; clone_size: NA; d_call: TRBD2; v_call: TRBV18; cdr3_length: 19
cdr3_nt: TGTGCCAGCAGCCCCAAAGGGGACACTGAAGCTTTCTTT; cdr3_aa: CASSPKGDTEAFF; j_call: TRBJ1-1; clone_size: NA; d_call: NA; v_call: TRBV7-9; cdr3_length: 13
cdr3_nt: TGTGCCAGTAGTCTTGGACAGGTCTTAAACACCATATATTTT; cdr3_aa: CASSLGQVLNTIYF; j_call: TRBJ1-3; clone_size: once; d_call: TRBD1; v_call: TRBV19; cdr3_length: 14
cdr3_nt: TGTGCCAGCAGTTGGGGGGAGGGGGAGCCCCAGCATTTT; cdr3_aa: CASSWGEGEPQHF; j_call: TRBJ1-5; clone_size: NA; d_call: NA; v_call: TRBV6-5; cdr3_length: 13
cdr3_nt: TGTGCCAGCAGCGGACATTTCTATGGCTACACCTTC; cdr3_aa: CASSGHFYGYTF; j_call: TRBJ1-2; clone_size: NA; d_call: NA; v_call: TRBV7-9; cdr3_length: 12
cdr3_nt: TGTGCCAGCAGCTTTAGCTCCTATAATTCACCCCTCCACTTT; cdr3_aa: CASSFSSYNSPLHF; j_call: TRBJ1-6; clone_size: NA; d_call: NA; v_call: TRBV11-2; cdr3_length: 14
cdr3_nt: TGTGCCAGCAGTTTAGCCCGGGGGAGGAATGAGCAGTTCTTC; cdr3_aa: CASSLARGRNEQFF; j_call: TRBJ2-1; clone_size: NA; d_call: NA; v_call: TRBV27; cdr3_length: 14
cdr3_nt: TGTGCCAGCAGCTCAACCTCCGGGAACTCGAACACCGGGGAGCTGTTTTTT; cdr3_aa: CASSSTSGNSNTGELFF; j_call: TRBJ2-2; clone_size: NA; d_call: NA; v_call: TRBV7-9; cdr3_length: 17
cdr3_nt: TGTGCCAGCAGCTGGGTGCCGAGGCGGCCGGCAACTAATGAAAAACTGTTTTTT; cdr3_aa: CASSWVPRRPATNEKLFF; j_call: TRBJ1-4; clone_size: once; d_call: NA; v_call: TRBV5-8; cdr3_length: 18
cdr3_nt: TGTGCCAGCTCACCAAGTACAGATTATAGCAATCAGCCCCAGCATTTT; cdr3_aa: CASSPSTDYSNQPQHF; j_call: TRBJ1-5; clone_size: NA; d_call: NA; v_call: TRBV18; cdr3_length: 16
cdr3_nt: TGTGCCAGTAGGCAGGGCTACGAGCAGTACTTC; cdr3_aa: CASRQGYEQYF; j_call: TRBJ2-7; clone_size: NA; d_call: NA; v_call: TRBV19; cdr3_length: 11
cdr3_nt: TGTGCCAGCAGCCCATGGACTAGCGGGAGGGCATACGAGCAGTACTTC; cdr3_aa: CASSPWTSGRAYEQYF; j_call: TRBJ2-7; clone_size: NA; d_call: TRBD2; v_call: TRBV7-8; cdr3_length: 16
cdr3_nt: TGTGCCAGCCAGGGGAGCCAGGTTCAGCCCCAGCATTTT; cdr3_aa: CASQGSQVQPQHF; j_call: TRBJ1-5; clone_size: NA; d_call: NA; v_call: TRBV12-3/TRBV12-4; cdr3_length: 13
cdr3_nt: TGCAGCGTTGGCGACAGTGGAGAGACCCAGTACTTC; cdr3_aa: CSVGDSGETQYF; j_call: TRBJ2-5; clone_size: NA; d_call: NA; v_call: TRBV29-1; cdr3_length: 12
cdr3_nt: TGTGCCAGCAGCCAAGTGGCAGGCCGCGCCACCCTCCACTTT; cdr3_aa: CASSQVAGRATLHF; j_call: TRBJ1-6; clone_size: NA; d_call: NA; v_call: TRBV3-1/TRBV3-2; cdr3_length: 14
cdr3_nt: TGCGCCAGCAGCTTGGTAATAGGGGGAAATGAAAAACTGTTTTTT; cdr3_aa: CASSLVIGGNEKLFF; j_call: TRBJ1-4; clone_size: NA; d_call: NA; v_call: TRBV5-1; cdr3_length: 15
cdr3_nt: TGTGCCAGCAGCGTAGCAGGGGGTTGGGAAGAGACCCAGTACTTC; cdr3_aa: CASSVAGGWEETQYF; j_call: TRBJ2-5; clone_size: NA; d_call: TRBD1; v_call: TRBV9; cdr3_length: 15
cdr3_nt: TGTGCCAGCAGCCGAAACTCAAATACAGGGGGTGAGCAGTTCTTC; cdr3_aa: CASSRNSNTGGEQFF; j_call: TRBJ2-1; clone_size: NA; d_call: TRBD1; v_call: TRBV3-1/TRBV3-2; cdr3_length: 15
cdr3_nt: TGTGCCAGCAGGCCGGGAAGCACAGATACGCAGTATTTT; cdr3_aa: CASRPGSTDTQYF; j_call: TRBJ2-3; clone_size: NA; d_call: NA; v_call: TRBV9; cdr3_length: 13
cdr3_nt: TGTGCCAGCAGTGGAAGCGGGTGGAACACCGGGGAGCTGTTTTTT; cdr3_aa: CASSGSGWNTGELFF; j_call: TRBJ2-2; clone_size: NA; d_call: NA; v_call: TRBV2; cdr3_length: 15
cdr3_nt: TGCAGCGTTTTGGAGGAGGGCAGCTATGGCTACACCTTC; cdr3_aa: CSVLEEGSYGYTF; j_call: TRBJ1-2; clone_size: few; d_call: NA; v_call: TRBV29-1; cdr3_length: 13
cdr3_nt: TGTGCCAGCTCAGGGGGCAGGAACACTGAAGCTTTCTTT; cdr3_aa: CASSGGRNTEAFF; j_call: TRBJ1-1; clone_size: NA; d_call: NA; v_call: TRBV18; cdr3_length: 13
cdr3_nt: TGCGCCAGCAGCCAGACGGACAGGGGCCAGCCCCAGCATTTT; cdr3_aa: CASSQTDRGQPQHF; j_call: TRBJ1-5; clone_size: NA; d_call: TRBD1; v_call: TRBV4-3; cdr3_length: 14
cdr3_nt: TGTGCCAGCAGCTTAGGACGGGGGGCCAGCGATGGCTACACCTTC; cdr3_aa: CASSLGRGASDGYTF; j_call: TRBJ1-2; clone_size: NA; d_call: NA; v_call: TRBV7-9; cdr3_length: 15
cdr3_nt: TGTGCCAGCAGCTTAAGAGCGGGCCCCTACAATGAGCAGTTCTTC; cdr3_aa: CASSLRAGPYNEQFF; j_call: TRBJ2-1; clone_size: NA; d_call: NA; v_call: TRBV7-3; cdr3_length: 15
cdr3_nt: TGTGCCAGCTCACCTCAGCGCAATGAGCAGTTCTTC; cdr3_aa: CASSPQRNEQFF; j_call: TRBJ2-1; clone_size: NA; d_call: NA; v_call: TRBV18; cdr3_length: 12
cdr3_nt: TGTGTAAAGTATCGAGGCACTGAAGCTTTCTTT; cdr3_aa: CVKYRGTEAFF; j_call: TRBJ1-1; clone_size: NA; d_call: NA; v_call: TRBV30; cdr3_length: 11